A single sample is the source of the 4 T cell receptor beta chains below, sequenced in a study of T-cell reconstitution after alpha-beta-depleted transplantation in children. Unique molecular identifiers were incorporated into the prepared TCRbeta library. A single record per CDR3 protein comes from TCRdb applying MiXCR to the PCR reads. The table has around 700,000 distinct CDR3 sequences, over 10% seen once; the top ten hold around 0.8%. Sequenced here: PBMCs, sampled before TCRalphabeta/CD19-depleted stem cell transplant. These receptors all stem from a girl aged 2-15 years with congenital amegakaryocytic thrombocytopenia, due to receive a stem cell transplant.

This clonotype was recorded many times. CDR3 bases: TGTGCCAGCAATCAAAGATCGGGGGGATACAATGAGCAGTTCTTC. Amino acids: CASNQRSGGYNEQFF. The V and J genes are TRBV28 and TRBJ2-1, with TRBD2 matching over 7 bases. J was trimmed by 4 bases and V by 7 bases; bases with no gene match: 10. Germline V gives CDR1 MDHEN, CDR2 SYDVKM. This CDR3 has 15 amino acids.

This clonotype was found many times. The V gene is TRBV6-1, the J gene TRBJ1-2; 8 bases are shared with TRBD1. V lost 6 bases and J lost 5; bases outside the gene matches: 5. Germline CDR1 reads MNHNS; CDR2 reads SASEGT. The CDR3 is 13 amino acids. The CDR3: CASSRDRGYGYTF. The DNA of the CDR3 is TGTGCCAGCAGCCGAGACAGGGGTTATGGCTACACCTTC.

This clonotype was observed at least ten times. This chain connects TRBV15 to TRBJ2-3, with D possibly matching TRBD2 (6 bases). CDR3 size: 16 residues. Germline-derived CDR1 and CDR2 are LNHNV and YYDKDF (reference sequence). Trimming shortened V by 2 bases and J by 2 bases, and 14 bases separated the two germline ends. The CDR3 bases are TGTGCCACCAGCAGACCCCGGGACTTTTACACAGATACGCAGTATTTT. It specifies CATSRPRDFYTDTQYF.

This clonotype has ten or more counts. This chain joins TRBV12-3 or TRBV12-4 and TRBJ2-4, with a possible D match to TRBD1 (6 bases). CDR3 size: 13 residues. Trimming took 5 bases from V and 5 from J, leaving 10 bases between them. DNA of the CDR3: TGTGCCAGCAGTCTTCGACAGGAAAACATTCAGTACTTC. Translating gives CASSLRQENIQYF.